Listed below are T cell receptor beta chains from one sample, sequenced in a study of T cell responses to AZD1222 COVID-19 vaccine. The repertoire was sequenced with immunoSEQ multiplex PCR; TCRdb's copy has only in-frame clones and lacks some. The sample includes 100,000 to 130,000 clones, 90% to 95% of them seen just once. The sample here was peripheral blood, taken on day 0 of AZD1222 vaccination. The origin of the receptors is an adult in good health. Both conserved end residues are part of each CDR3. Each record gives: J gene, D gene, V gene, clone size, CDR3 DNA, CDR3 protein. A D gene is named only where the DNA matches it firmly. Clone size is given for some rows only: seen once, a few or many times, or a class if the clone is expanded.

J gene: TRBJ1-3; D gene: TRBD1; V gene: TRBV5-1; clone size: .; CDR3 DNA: TGCGCCAGCAGCCCCAGGGGGGACTCTGGAAACACCATATATTTT; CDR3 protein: CASSPRGDSGNTIYF
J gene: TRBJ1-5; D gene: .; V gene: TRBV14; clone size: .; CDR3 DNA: TGTGCCAGCAGGGGACCCAGGGGAACAGGTCAGCCCCAGCATTTT; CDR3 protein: CASRGPRGTGQPQHF
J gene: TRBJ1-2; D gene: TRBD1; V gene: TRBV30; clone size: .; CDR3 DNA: TGTGCCTGGAGTAGGGGACAGGCGGAATACTATGGCTACACCTTC; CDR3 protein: CAWSRGQAEYYGYTF
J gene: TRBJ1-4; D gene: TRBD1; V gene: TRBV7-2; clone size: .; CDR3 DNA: TGTGCCAGCAGCTATGACAGGGGGGGCACGACTAATGAAAAACTGTTTTTT; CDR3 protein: CASSYDRGGTTNEKLFF
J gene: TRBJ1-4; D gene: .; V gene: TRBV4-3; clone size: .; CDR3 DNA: TGCGCCAGCGCGAGAGGGAAACCCCAAGGTGAAAAACTGTTTTTT; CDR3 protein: CASARGKPQGEKLFF
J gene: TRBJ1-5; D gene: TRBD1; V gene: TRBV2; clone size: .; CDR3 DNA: TGTGCCAGCAGTGCCGGGACAGCCCTTTACAATCAACCCCAGCATTTT; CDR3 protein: CASSAGTALYNQPQHF
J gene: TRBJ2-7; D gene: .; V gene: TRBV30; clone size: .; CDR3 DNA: TGTGCCTGGAGTGTCTCCCCGTTCTACGAGCAGTACTTC; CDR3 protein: CAWSVSPFYEQYF
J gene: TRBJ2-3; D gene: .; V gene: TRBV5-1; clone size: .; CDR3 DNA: TGCGCCAGCAGCCACCTACGAGACGGCACAGATACGCAGTATTTT; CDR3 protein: CASSHLRDGTDTQYF
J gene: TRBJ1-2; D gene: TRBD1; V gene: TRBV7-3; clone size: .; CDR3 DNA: TGTGCCAGCAGCCCAGGACAGGGCGGTGGCTACACCTTC; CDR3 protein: CASSPGQGGGYTF
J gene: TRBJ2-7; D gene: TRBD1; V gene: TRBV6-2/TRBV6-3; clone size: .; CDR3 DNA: TGTGCCAGCAGTACCGGGACAGGGGAGTACGAGGAGCAGTACTTC; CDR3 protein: CASSTGTGEYEEQYF
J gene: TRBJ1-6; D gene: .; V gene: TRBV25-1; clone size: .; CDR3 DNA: TGTGCCAGCAGTGAATATATAGGGAATTCACCCCTCCACTTT; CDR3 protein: CASSEYIGNSPLHF
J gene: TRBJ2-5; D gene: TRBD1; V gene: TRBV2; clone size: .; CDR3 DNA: TGTGCCACGAATGTTCGGGACAGGGGATGGGAGACCCAGTACTTC; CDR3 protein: CATNVRDRGWETQYF
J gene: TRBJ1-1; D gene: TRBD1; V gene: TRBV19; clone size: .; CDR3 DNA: TGTGCCAGTAGCAGAACAGGGGGCCAAGCTTTCTTT; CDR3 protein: CASSRTGGQAFF
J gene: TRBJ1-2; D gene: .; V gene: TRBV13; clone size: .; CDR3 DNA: TGTGCCAGCAGCACCCGGACGGTGGGAGATCGATATGGCTACACCTTC; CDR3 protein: CASSTRTVGDRYGYTF
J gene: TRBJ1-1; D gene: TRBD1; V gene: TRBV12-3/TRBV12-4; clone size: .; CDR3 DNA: TGTGCCAGCACCGGACAGGCGAACACTGAAGCTTTCTTT; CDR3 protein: CASTGQANTEAFF
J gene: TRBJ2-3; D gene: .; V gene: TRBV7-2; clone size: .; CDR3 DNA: TGTGCCAGCAGTCAAGACGGGAGTCGACACACAGATACGCAGTATTTT; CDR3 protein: CASSQDGSRHTDTQYF
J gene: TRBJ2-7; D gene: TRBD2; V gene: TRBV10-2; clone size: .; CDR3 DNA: TGCGCCAGCAGTGGTAGCGGGGGGACAATCTACGAGCAGTACTTC; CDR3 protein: CASSGSGGTIYEQYF
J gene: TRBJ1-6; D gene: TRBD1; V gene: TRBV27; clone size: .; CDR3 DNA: TGTGCCAGCGCGGGGACAGGGTCCTATAATTCACCCCTCCACTTT; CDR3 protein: CASAGTGSYNSPLHF
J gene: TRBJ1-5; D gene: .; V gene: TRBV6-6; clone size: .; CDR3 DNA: TGTGCCAGCAGTTGGTCGGACAGTCGCAATCAGCCCCAGCATTTT; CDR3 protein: CASSWSDSRNQPQHF
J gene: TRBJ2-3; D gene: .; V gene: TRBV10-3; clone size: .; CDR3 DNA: TGTGCCTCCTCCGTGTGGGCTAGCACAGATACGCAGTATTTT; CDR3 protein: CASSVWASTDTQYF
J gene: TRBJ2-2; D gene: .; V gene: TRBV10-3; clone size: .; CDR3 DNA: TGTGCCATCTTTCCCGGGGGCCAAAGCACCGGGGAGCTGTTTTTT; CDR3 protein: CAIFPGGQSTGELFF
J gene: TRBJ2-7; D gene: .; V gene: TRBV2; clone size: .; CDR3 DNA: TGTGCCAGCACTCCGATTAGGGATTCTCCCTACGAGCAGTACTTC; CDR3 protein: CASTPIRDSPYEQYF
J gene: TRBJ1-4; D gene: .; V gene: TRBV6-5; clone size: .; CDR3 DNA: TGTGCCAGCAGTTACTCGTTCTCTGAAAAACTGTTTTTT; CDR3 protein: CASSYSFSEKLFF
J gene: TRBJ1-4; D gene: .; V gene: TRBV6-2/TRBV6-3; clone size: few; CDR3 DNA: TGTGCCAGCAGTCTCAACGAAAATGAAAAACTGTTTTTT; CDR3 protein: CASSLNENEKLFF
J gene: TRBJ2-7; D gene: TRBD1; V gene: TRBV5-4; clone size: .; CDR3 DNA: TGTGCCAGCAGCAAAAATCCGGGGACAGGGTCCTACGAGCAGTACTTC; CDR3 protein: CASSKNPGTGSYEQYF
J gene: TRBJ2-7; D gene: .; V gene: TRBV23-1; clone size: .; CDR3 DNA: TGCGCCAGCAGCCACAGGGTGAACTCCTACGAGCAGTACTTC; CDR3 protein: CASSHRVNSYEQYF
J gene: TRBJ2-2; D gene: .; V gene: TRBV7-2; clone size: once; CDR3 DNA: TGTGCCAGCGCCACCCAGAAACTAGCAGCCGGGGAGCTGTTTTTT; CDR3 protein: CASATQKLAAGELFF
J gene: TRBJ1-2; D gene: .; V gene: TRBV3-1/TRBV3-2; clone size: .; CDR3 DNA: TGTGCCAGCCGCTCCCGGAACAGGGAGTTGTCTGACAACTATGGCTACACCTTC; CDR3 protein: CASRSRNRELSDNYGYTF
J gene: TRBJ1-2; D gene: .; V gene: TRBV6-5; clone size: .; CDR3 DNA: TGTGCCAGCAGGATGGGCAGGGCCATAGGTGGCTACACCTTC; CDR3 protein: CASRMGRAIGGYTF
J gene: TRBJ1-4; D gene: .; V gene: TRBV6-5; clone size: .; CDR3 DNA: TGTGCCAGCAGTTCCTTCGGGGTAAATGAAAAACTGTTTTTT; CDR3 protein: CASSSFGVNEKLFF
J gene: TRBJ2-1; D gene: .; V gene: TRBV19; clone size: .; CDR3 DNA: TGTGCCAGTAGTCGACGTACTAGCTTCAATGAGCAGTTCTTC; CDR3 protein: CASSRRTSFNEQFF
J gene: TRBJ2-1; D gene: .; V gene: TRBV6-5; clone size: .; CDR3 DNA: TGTGCCAGCAGGGACGATGGGGGGCCCCACAATGAGCAGTTCTTC; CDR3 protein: CASRDDGGPHNEQFF
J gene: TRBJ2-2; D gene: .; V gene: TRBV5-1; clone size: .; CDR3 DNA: TGCGCCAGCAGCTTGGCCCTGTTGGGGTTTAGGAACACCGGGGAGCTGTTTTTT; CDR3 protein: CASSLALLGFRNTGELFF
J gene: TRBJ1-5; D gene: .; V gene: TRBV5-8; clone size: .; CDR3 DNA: TGTGCCAGCAGCTTCAGGGAGACTCAGCCCCAGCATTTT; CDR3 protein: CASSFRETQPQHF
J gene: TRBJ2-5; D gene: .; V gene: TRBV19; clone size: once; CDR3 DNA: TGTGCCAGTAGTATCCGTGGGGGTCTCATAGAGACCCAGTACTTC; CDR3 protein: CASSIRGGLIETQYF
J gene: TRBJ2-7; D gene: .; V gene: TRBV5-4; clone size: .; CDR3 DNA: TGTGCCAGCAGCCCGGCGTCGGGACTCAGATACGAGCAGTACTTC; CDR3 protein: CASSPASGLRYEQYF
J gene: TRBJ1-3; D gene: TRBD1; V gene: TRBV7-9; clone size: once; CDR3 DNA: TGTGCCAGCAGCTTCGGGACAGGGCCAAACACCATATATTTT; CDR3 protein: CASSFGTGPNTIYF
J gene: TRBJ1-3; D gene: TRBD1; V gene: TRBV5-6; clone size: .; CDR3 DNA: TGTGCCAGCAGCTCACCGACAGGGACTGGAAACACCATATATTTT; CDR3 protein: CASSSPTGTGNTIYF
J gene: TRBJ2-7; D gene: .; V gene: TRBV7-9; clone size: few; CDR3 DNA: TGTGCCAGCAGCTCGGGACTGTCGGCCTACGAGCAGTACTTC; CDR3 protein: CASSSGLSAYEQYF
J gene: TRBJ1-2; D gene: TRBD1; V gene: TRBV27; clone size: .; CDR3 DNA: TGTGCCAGCAGCCCACAGGGGGCGGGTGGCTACACCTTC; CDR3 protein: CASSPQGAGGYTF
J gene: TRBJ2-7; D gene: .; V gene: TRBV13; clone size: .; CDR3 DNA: TGTGCCAGCAGCTTAGGCACAGGGTTTATGTACTTC; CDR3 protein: CASSLGTGFMYF
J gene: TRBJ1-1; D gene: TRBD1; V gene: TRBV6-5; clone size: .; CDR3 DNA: TGTGCCGGGACCGGGACAGGGGAGACTGAAGCTTTCTTT; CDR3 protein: CAGTGTGETEAFF
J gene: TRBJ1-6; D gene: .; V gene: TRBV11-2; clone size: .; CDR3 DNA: TGTGCCAGCAGCTTAGTGGTGGGTGGCGATTCACCCCTCCACTTT; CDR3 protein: CASSLVVGGDSPLHF
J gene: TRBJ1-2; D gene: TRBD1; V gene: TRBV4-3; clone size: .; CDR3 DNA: TGCGCCAGCAGCCCCCAGGACAGGTCTACCTATGGCTACACCTTC; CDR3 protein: CASSPQDRSTYGYTF
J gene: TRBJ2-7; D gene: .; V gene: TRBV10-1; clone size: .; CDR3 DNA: TGCGCCAGCACCCTGGACAGCACCTACGAGCAGTACTTC; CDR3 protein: CASTLDSTYEQYF
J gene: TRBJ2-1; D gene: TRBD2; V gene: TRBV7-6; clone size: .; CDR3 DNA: TGTGCCAGCAGCTCTAGCGGGGACTCCTACAATGAGCAGTTCTTC; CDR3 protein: CASSSSGDSYNEQFF
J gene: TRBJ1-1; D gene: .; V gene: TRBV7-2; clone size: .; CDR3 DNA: TGTGCCAGTAATCAGGGTAGGAAGAACACTGAAGCTTTCTTT; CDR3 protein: CASNQGRKNTEAFF
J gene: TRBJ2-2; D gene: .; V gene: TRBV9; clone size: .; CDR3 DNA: TGTGCCAGCAGCGTAGGGGTAGAGAACACCGGGGAGCTGTTTTTT; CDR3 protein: CASSVGVENTGELFF
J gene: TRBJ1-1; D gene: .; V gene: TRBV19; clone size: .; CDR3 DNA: TGTGCCAGTAGTCCTGAGGGCAGAGGCACTGAAGCTTTCTTT; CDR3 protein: CASSPEGRGTEAFF
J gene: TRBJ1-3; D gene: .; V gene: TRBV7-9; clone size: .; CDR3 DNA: TGTGCCAGCAGCCTGGACAACTCTGGAAACACCATATATTTT; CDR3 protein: CASSLDNSGNTIYF
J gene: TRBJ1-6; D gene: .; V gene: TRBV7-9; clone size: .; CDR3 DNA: TGTGCCAGCAGCTTAGCGGTGGCTAATTCACCCCTCCACTTT; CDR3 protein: CASSLAVANSPLHF
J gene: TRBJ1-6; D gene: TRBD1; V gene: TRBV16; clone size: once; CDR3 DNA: TGTGCCAGCAGCCAAGGGGACAGGGGGAATTCACCCCTCCACTTT; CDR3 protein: CASSQGDRGNSPLHF
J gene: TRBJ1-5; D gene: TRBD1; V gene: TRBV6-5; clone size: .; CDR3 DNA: TGTGCCAGCGGACAGGGTGGGGACAATCAGCCCCAGCATTTT; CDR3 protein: CASGQGGDNQPQHF
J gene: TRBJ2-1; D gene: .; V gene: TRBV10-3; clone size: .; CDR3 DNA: TGTGCCATCAGTGAGACAGGGACGTCAAGCTCCTACAATGAGCAGTTCTTC; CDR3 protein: CAISETGTSSSYNEQFF
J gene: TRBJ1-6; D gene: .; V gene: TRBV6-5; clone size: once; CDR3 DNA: TGTGCCAGCAGGGCAGAGAATTCACCCCTCCACTTT; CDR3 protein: CASRAENSPLHF
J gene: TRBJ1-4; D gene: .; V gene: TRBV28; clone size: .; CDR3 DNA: TGTGCCAGCAGTTTATCCGCGCAGGGCAATGAAAAACTGTTTTTT; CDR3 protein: CASSLSAQGNEKLFF
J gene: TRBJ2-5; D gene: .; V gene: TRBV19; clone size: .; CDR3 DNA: TGTGCCAGTAGTATAGGGCCAGGACATATAGAGACCCAGTACTTC; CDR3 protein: CASSIGPGHIETQYF